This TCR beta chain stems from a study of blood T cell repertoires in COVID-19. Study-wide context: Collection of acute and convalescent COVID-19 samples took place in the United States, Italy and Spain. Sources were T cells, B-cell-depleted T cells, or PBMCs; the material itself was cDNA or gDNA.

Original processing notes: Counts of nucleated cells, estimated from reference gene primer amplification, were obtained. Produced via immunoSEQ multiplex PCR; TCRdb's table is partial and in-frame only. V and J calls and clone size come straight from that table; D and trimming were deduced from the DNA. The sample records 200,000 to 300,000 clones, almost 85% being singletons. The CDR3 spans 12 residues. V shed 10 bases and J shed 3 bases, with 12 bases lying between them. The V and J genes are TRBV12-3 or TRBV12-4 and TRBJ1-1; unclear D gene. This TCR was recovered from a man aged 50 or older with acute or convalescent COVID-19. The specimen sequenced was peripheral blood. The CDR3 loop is CATSAGDTEAFF. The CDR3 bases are TGTGCCACCTCGGCCGGGGACACTGAAGCTTTCTTT.